The 15 T cell receptor beta chains below all came from one sample that was sequenced in a study of blood T cell repertoires in COVID-19. Using immunoSEQ multiplex PCR, the repertoire was profiled, and TCRdb retains in-frame clones only, with some absent. The sample yields tens of thousands of clones, approximately 91% seen once. Sequenced sample: peripheral blood. Every receptor here comes from a human donor in a cohort sampled during active COVID-19. The donor label of this sample is uncertain.

A remark on this clone: Compared with germline, one end of the junction differs, possibly owing to a read error. The V gene is TRBV2, the J gene TRBJ2-1; D not resolved. CDR1 and CDR2 from the germline V gene are SNHLY and FYNNEI. The CDR3 length is 15 residues. The DNA for the CDR3 is TGTGCCAGTAGTGTTGAGACTGCCACTAATAATGAGCAGTTCTTC. Its protein product is CASSVETATNNEQFF.

This clone has only a few counts. The V call is TRBV7-6, the J call TRBJ2-1; TRBD1 matches at 7 bases. Germline V gives CDR1 SGHVS, CDR2 FNYEAQ. V lost 4 bases to trimming and J lost 7 bases; unmatched junction nucleotides: 4. This CDR3 is built from 13 residues. The CDR3 coding sequence is TGTGCCAGCAGCTCGGACAGGCCGAATGAGCAGTTCTTC. Protein product: CASSSDRPNEQFF.

This clone was found once. The CDR3 loop is CASSRAGNYGYTF. CDR3 in DNA: TGTGCCAGCAGTCGTGCGGGGAACTATGGCTACACCTTC. The V gene is TRBV6-5, the J gene TRBJ1-2; D not resolved. CDR3 size: 13 residues. V was clipped by 5 bases and J by 2 bases, with 9 bases between them. Germline CDR1 reads MNHEY; CDR2 reads SVGAGI.

The chain carries TRBV6-5 and TRBJ1-1; possibly TRBD1 for D (5 bases). Germline lookup yields CDR1 MNHEY and CDR2 SVGAGI. Trimming left V 6 bases short and J 4 bases short, with 15 bases between. This CDR3 has 14 amino acids. The DNA of the CDR3 is TGTGCCAGCAGACAAGGGGTGTTAGGCACTGAAGCTTTCTTT. Amino acids: CASRQGVLGTEAFF.

This clone was recorded once. V gene TRBV5-1 combines with J gene TRBJ1-1; the D is unclear. Per the germline V gene, CDR1 is SGHRS and CDR2 is YFSETQ. The CDR3 totals 15 residues. V was clipped by 0 bases and J by 7 bases, with 16 bases between them. CDR3 DNA sequence: TGCGCCAGCAGCTTGGGGAGGGAACTAGTCGGTGAAGCTTTCTTT. This encodes CASSLGRELVGEAFF.

The rearrangement uses TRBV30 and TRBJ2-7; D gene uncertain. Trimming stripped 2 bases from V and 2 bases from J, with 4 bases between. This CDR3 comprises 11 residues. CDR1 is GTSNPN and CDR2 is SVGIG in the germline V gene (reference sequence). Here the CDR3 reads CAWSSTYEQYF. The CDR3 bases are TGTGCCTGGAGTTCCACCTACGAGCAGTACTTC.

The chain recombines TRBV29-1 with TRBJ1-2; weak D call: TRBD1 (6 bases). CDR1 and CDR2 (germline): SQVTM, ANQGSEA. The CDR3 spans 14 residues. Trimming pared 7 bases from V and 6 bases from J, leaving 21 bases between. For the CDR3, the DNA is TGCAGCGCGCCCGTCGGGGGGCTGACGGATGGCTACACCTTC. Translating it yields CSAPVGGLTDGYTF.

The CDR3: CASSPTASGRVGNEQFF. The CDR3 region has the DNA TGTGCCAGCAGCCCGACGGCTAGCGGGAGGGTAGGCAATGAGCAGTTCTTC. The V gene is TRBV4-2, the J gene TRBJ2-1; TRBD2 aligns across 12 bases. Per the germline V gene, CDR1 is LGHNA and CDR2 is YNFKEQ. The CDR3 spans 17 residues. Trimming at V came to 4 bases and at J to 6 bases, leaving 10 bases not matched to a gene.

This chain links TRBV19 with TRBJ1-1; D ambiguous. There are 12 residues in the CDR3. With 7 bases removed from V and 1 base from J, the gap between germline ends came to 7 bases. From germline, CDR1 is LNHDA and CDR2 SQIVND (reference sequence). CDR3 sequence reads: CASTQRNTEAFF. The CDR3, as DNA: TGTGCCAGTACACAGAGGAACACTGAAGCTTTCTTT.

This clone has more than one count but fewer than ten. For the CDR3, the DNA is TGTGCCAGCAGTCCGCGGCGTGATACGCAGTATTTT. The encoded protein is CASSPRRDTQYF. This chain joins TRBV6-5 and TRBJ2-3; D gene ambiguous. Trimming removed 5 bases from V and 6 bases from J, with 9 bases in between. Germline CDR1 is MNHEY and CDR2 is SVGAGI. The CDR3 runs 12 residues.

The chain combines TRBV5-8 with TRBJ2-7; 8 positions match TRBD2. V dropped 4 bases and J dropped 2; count of bases not matched to a gene: 5. Germline V CDR1 and CDR2: SGHTS, YDEGEE. The CDR3 length is 14 residues. The CDR3 region has the DNA TGTGCCAGCAGCCCGGGAGGGGATACCTACGAGCAGTACTTC. As protein: CASSPGGDTYEQYF. The whole variable domain, remainder taken from reference TRBV5-8 and TRBJ2-7, is EAGVTQSPTHLIKTRGQQATLRCSPISGHTSVYWYQQALGLGLQFLLWYDEGEERNRGNFPPRFSGRQFPNYSSELNVNALELEDSALYLCASSPGGDTYEQYFGPGTRLTVT.

The chain has TRBV28 and TRBJ2-7; 8 bases match TRBD2. V was clipped by 8 bases and J by 3 bases; unmatched bases: 9. The CDR3 runs 14 residues. Germline lookup yields CDR1 MDHEN and CDR2 SYDVKM. The CDR3 loop reads CASQRGNAYYEQYF. CDR3 nucleotide sequence: TGTGCCAGCCAGCGGGGGAACGCGTACTACGAGCAGTACTTC.

This chain connects TRBV7-2 to TRBJ2-2; no clear D. This CDR3 comprises 14 residues. The ends were cut back, 6 bases at V and 0 bases at J, with 8 bases in the middle. Germline V gives CDR1 SGHTA, CDR2 FQGNSA. CDR3 in amino acids: CASSVSTNTGELFF. The CDR3 coding sequence is TGTGCCAGCAGTGTAAGCACGAACACCGGGGAGCTGTTTTTT.

The gene calls are TRBV6-2 or TRBV6-3 and TRBJ1-1; no reliable D call. V was trimmed by 0 bases and J by 4 bases, leaving 12 bases between them. Germline V lookup: CDR1 MNHEY, CDR2 SVGEGT. The CDR3 length is 15 residues. The CDR3: CASSYSDLIATEAFF. The DNA for the CDR3 is TGTGCCAGCAGTTACTCCGACTTGATTGCCACTGAAGCTTTCTTT.

This sequence joins TRBV24-1 and TRBJ1-2, with a weak D call TRBD1 (6 bases). CDR1 is KGHDR, CDR2 SFDVKD, per germline. V lost 3 bases, J lost 8 bases, and 15 bases lay in between. This CDR3 is built from 14 residues. CDR3 protein: CATSDGFQGRGYTF. The CDR3 region has the DNA TGTGCCACCAGTGATGGATTCCAGGGGAGAGGCTACACCTTC.